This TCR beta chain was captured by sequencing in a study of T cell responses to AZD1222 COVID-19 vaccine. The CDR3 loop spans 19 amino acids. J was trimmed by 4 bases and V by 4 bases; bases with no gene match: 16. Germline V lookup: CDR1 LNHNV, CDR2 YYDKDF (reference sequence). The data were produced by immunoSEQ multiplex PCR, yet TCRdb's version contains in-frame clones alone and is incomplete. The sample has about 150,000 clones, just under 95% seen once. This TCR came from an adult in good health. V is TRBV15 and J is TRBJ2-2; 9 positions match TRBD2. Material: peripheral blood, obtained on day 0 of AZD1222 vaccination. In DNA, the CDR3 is TGTGCCACCAGCAACCCAACCATCGTAGCGGGAGCGGGCACCGGGGAGCTGTTTTTT. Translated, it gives CATSNPTIVAGAGTGELFF.